This T cell receptor beta chain was identified in a study of cytomegalovirus exposure and HLA in healthy donors. Overall study findings and caveats: That first-cohort TCR clusters tended to co-occur in the 130 or so validation repertoires was found in a later analysis. The study listed roughly 150 cytomegalovirus-associated TCR beta chains. Across donors, most TCRs were seen rarely, yet some public ones were widespread.

Clones were read by immunoSEQ multiplex PCR, and TCRdb kept only the in-frame ones, dropping some. The repertoire has under 250,000 clones, more than 75% of them found once; the top ten carry more than 1.5%. The CDR3 covers 14 residues. Trimming removed 8 bases from V and 5 bases from J; junction bases left unmatched: 10. Per the germline V gene, CDR1 is MNHEY and CDR2 is SVGAGI. Notes on this clone: Its target is unknown.

The donors belonged to the approximately 130-subject validation cohort, separate from the roughly 700-subject first cohort. The chain couples TRBV6-5 to TRBJ2-7, with 9 bases fitting TRBD1. Sequenced material: PBMCs. This TCR derives from a woman younger than 35 in good health and CMV-seropositive. DNA of the CDR3: TGTGCCAGCTCATTAGACAGGGGGTTAAACGAGCAGTACTTC. Its translation: CASSLDRGLNEQYF.